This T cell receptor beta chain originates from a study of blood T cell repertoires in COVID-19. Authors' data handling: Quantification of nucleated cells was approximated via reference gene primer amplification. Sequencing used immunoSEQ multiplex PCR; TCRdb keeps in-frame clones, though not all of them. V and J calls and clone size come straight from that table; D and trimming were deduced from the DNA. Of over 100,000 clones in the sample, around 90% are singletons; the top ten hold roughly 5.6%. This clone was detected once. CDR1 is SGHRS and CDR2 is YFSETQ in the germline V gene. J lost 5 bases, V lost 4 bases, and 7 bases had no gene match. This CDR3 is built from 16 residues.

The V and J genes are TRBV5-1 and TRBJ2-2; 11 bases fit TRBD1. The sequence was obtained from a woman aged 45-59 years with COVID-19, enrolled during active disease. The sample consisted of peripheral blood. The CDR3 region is CASSKDRGPGTGELFF. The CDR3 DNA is TGCGCCAGCAGCAAGGACAGGGGGCCAGGAACCGGGGAGCTGTTTTTT.